Listed below are T cell receptor beta chains from one sample, sequenced in a study of blood T cell repertoires in COVID-19. Repertoires were generated with immunoSEQ multiplex PCR, while TCRdb's copy carries only in-frame clones and drops some. This table holds about 240,000 clones, about 85% found once. The source material was peripheral blood. The source is a man between 60 and 70 years old who had recovered from COVID-19. Each CDR3 is given with its conserved first and last residue. Fields, in order: clone size, J gene, V gene, D gene, CDR3 length, CDR3 protein, CDR3 DNA. D genes are given only for firm matches. Only some rows state a clone size, as once, few, many or a class for expanded clones.

abundance: -
j_gene: TRBJ1-5
v_gene: TRBV2
d_gene: -
len: 13
CDR3aa: CASSEDWRQPQHF
CDR3nt: TGTGCCAGCAGTGAAGATTGGAGACAGCCCCAGCATTTT

abundance: few
j_gene: TRBJ1-5
v_gene: TRBV30
d_gene: TRBD1
len: 13
CDR3aa: CAWSRQGRVPQHF
CDR3nt: TGTGCCTGGAGTAGACAGGGAAGGGTGCCCCAGCATTTT

abundance: -
j_gene: TRBJ2-2
v_gene: TRBV3-1/TRBV3-2
d_gene: TRBD2
len: 15
CDR3aa: CASSHTSGVTGELFF
CDR3nt: TGTGCCAGCAGCCACACTAGCGGGGTTACCGGGGAGCTGTTTTTT

abundance: -
j_gene: TRBJ2-5
v_gene: TRBV5-1
d_gene: TRBD2
len: 16
CDR3aa: CASSLVSSGGEETQYF
CDR3nt: TGCGCCAGCAGCTTGGTTTCTAGCGGGGGGGAAGAGACCCAGTACTTC

abundance: -
j_gene: TRBJ2-1
v_gene: TRBV29-1
d_gene: TRBD2
len: 13
CDR3aa: CSVGGLAGAEQFF
CDR3nt: TGCAGCGTTGGGGGGCTAGCGGGGGCCGAGCAGTTCTTC

abundance: few
j_gene: TRBJ2-7
v_gene: TRBV29-1
d_gene: TRBD1
len: 12
CDR3aa: CSGGDRAYEQYF
CDR3nt: TGCAGCGGAGGGGACAGGGCGTACGAGCAGTACTTC

abundance: few
j_gene: TRBJ1-2
v_gene: TRBV24-1
d_gene: -
len: 15
CDR3aa: CATSDLGQTIYGYTF
CDR3nt: TGTGCCACCAGTGATTTGGGACAGACGATCTATGGCTACACCTTC

abundance: once
j_gene: TRBJ2-1
v_gene: TRBV5-8
d_gene: TRBD1
len: 14
CDR3aa: CASSLRTGYNEQFF
CDR3nt: TGTGCCAGCAGCCTTCGGACAGGATACAATGAGCAGTTCTTC

abundance: -
j_gene: TRBJ1-3
v_gene: TRBV5-1
d_gene: TRBD1
len: 14
CDR3aa: CASSFGTGGNTIYF
CDR3nt: TGCGCCAGCAGCTTCGGGACAGGGGGAAACACCATATATTTT

abundance: -
j_gene: TRBJ2-2
v_gene: TRBV7-8
d_gene: -
len: 14
CDR3aa: CASSLGQFIGELFF
CDR3nt: TGTGCCAGCAGCTTAGGCCAGTTTATCGGGGAGCTGTTTTTT

abundance: -
j_gene: TRBJ2-7
v_gene: TRBV13
d_gene: -
len: 15
CDR3aa: CASSPRGPGTYEQYF
CDR3nt: TGTGCCAGCAGCCCGCGTGGTCCAGGAACCTACGAGCAGTACTTC

abundance: -
j_gene: TRBJ2-5
v_gene: TRBV18
d_gene: TRBD1
len: 15
CDR3aa: CASSPQGAKGETQYF
CDR3nt: TGTGCCAGCTCACCACAGGGGGCGAAAGGAGAGACCCAGTACTTC

abundance: -
j_gene: TRBJ1-2
v_gene: TRBV7-9
d_gene: -
len: 13
CDR3aa: CASSQRETGGYTF
CDR3nt: TGTGCCAGCAGTCAGAGGGAAACTGGGGGCTACACCTTC

abundance: few
j_gene: TRBJ1-1
v_gene: TRBV6-5
d_gene: -
len: 13
CDR3aa: CASSSGGHTEAFF
CDR3nt: TGTGCCAGCAGTAGTGGAGGGCACACTGAAGCTTTCTTT

abundance: -
j_gene: TRBJ1-2
v_gene: TRBV20-1
d_gene: -
len: 11
CDR3aa: CSARSTYGYTF
CDR3nt: TGCAGTGCTAGAAGCACGTATGGCTACACCTTC

abundance: -
j_gene: TRBJ1-6
v_gene: TRBV5-6
d_gene: -
len: 18
CDR3aa: CASSRTGTYRSYNSPLHF
CDR3nt: TGTGCCAGCAGCAGAACCGGGACATATCGCTCCTATAATTCACCCCTCCACTTT

abundance: -
j_gene: TRBJ2-3
v_gene: TRBV3-1/TRBV3-2
d_gene: -
len: 14
CDR3aa: CASSLISSTDTQYF
CDR3nt: TGTGCCAGCAGCCTTATCTCTAGCACAGATACGCAGTATTTT

abundance: -
j_gene: TRBJ1-1
v_gene: TRBV27
d_gene: -
len: 15
CDR3aa: CASSLSRAANTEAFF
CDR3nt: TGTGCCAGCAGTTTATCGAGGGCAGCCAACACTGAAGCTTTCTTT

abundance: -
j_gene: TRBJ1-2
v_gene: TRBV5-1
d_gene: TRBD1
len: 14
CDR3aa: CASSQTGTNYGYTF
CDR3nt: TGCGCCAGCAGCCAGACAGGGACCAACTATGGCTACACCTTC

abundance: -
j_gene: TRBJ1-2
v_gene: TRBV5-4
d_gene: -
len: 13
CDR3aa: CASKREGNYGYTF
CDR3nt: TGTGCCAGCAAGAGGGAGGGAAACTATGGCTACACCTTC

abundance: -
j_gene: TRBJ2-2
v_gene: TRBV21-1
d_gene: -
len: 15
CDR3aa: CASSKVEVEGRELFF
CDR3nt: TGTGCCAGCAGCAAAGTGGAGGTCGAGGGTCGGGAGCTGTTTTTT

abundance: -
j_gene: TRBJ1-1
v_gene: TRBV19
d_gene: TRBD1
len: 16
CDR3aa: CASSSRDRGWNTEAFF
CDR3nt: TGTGCCAGTAGTTCCCGGGACAGGGGATGGAACACTGAAGCTTTCTTT